Reported below is one TCR beta chain. Its specificity is not known. This CDR3 region has 15 residues. Germline V CDR1 and CDR2: MDHEN, SYDVKM. V dropped 4 bases and J dropped 6; count of bases not matched to a gene: 11. These data are taken from a study of blood T cells in healthy people across ages. Study-wide findings and caveats: Long-lived donors had more naive CD4+ cells and higher diversity than aged donors.

A second PCR, run for roughly 7 to 12 cycles, used a sample-barcoded 5' primer plus a J-beta primer mix. TCRdb re-analysed the 5' RACE reads in MiXCR, keeping a single row per CDR3 protein. The top ten clones hold less than 3.5% of a sample with some 850,000 distinct CDR3 sequences, approximately 24% of them seen once. This same sample was also part of a study on T cells of mothers and their children. That work adds: A few healthy Caucasian mothers, along with their six children, were the donors. The second PCR's M1S primer added sample barcodes and 2-4 random nucleotides. At a sensitivity of roughly 90 clones per million clonotypes, no persistent microchimeric T cell clones appeared.

The sequence came from a boy between 5 and 17 years old in good health. The rearrangement joins TRBV28 to TRBJ1-2; 7 positions match TRBD1. Sequencing was carried out using blood. The CDR3 bases are TGTGCCAGCAGTTCTTCATCGACAGGGTGGGATGGCTACACCTTC. It codes for CASSSSSTGWDGYTF.